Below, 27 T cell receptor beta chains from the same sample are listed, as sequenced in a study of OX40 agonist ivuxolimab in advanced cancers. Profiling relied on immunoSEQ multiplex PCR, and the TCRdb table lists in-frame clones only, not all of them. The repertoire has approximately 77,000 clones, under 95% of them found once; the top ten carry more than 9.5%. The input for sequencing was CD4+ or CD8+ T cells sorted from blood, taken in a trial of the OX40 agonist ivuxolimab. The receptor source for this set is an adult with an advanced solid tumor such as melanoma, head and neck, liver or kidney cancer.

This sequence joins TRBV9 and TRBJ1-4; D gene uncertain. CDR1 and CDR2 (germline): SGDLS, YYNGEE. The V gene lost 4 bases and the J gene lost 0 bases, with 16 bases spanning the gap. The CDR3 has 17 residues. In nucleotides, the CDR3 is TGTGCCAGCAGCTCCCGACCCCGCGAGCCAACTAATGAAAAACTGTTTTTT. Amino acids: CASSSRPREPTNEKLFF.

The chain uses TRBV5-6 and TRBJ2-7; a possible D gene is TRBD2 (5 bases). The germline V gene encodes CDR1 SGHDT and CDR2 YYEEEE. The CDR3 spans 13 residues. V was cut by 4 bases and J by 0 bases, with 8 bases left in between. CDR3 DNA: TGTGCCAGCAGCCCCGGGATCTCCTACGAGCAGTACTTC. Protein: CASSPGISYEQYF.

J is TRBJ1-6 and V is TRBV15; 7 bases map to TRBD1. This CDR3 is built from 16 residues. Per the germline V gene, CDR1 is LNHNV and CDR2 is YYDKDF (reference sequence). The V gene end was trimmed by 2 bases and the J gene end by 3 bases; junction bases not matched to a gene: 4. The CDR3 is CATSRPRTGYNSPLHF. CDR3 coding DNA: TGTGCCACCAGCAGACCCCGGACAGGCTATAATTCACCCCTCCACTTT.

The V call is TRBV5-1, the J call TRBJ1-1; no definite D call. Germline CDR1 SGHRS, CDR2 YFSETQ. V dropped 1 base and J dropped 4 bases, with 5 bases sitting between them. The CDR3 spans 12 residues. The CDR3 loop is CASSLSGTEAFF. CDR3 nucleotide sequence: TGCGCCAGCAGCTTGTCCGGCACTGAAGCTTTCTTT.

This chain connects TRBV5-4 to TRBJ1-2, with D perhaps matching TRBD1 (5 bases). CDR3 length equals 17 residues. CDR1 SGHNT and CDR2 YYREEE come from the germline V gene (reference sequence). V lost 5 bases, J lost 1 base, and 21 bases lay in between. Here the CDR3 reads CASRGEGGHNLNYGYTF. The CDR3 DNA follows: TGTGCCAGCAGGGGGGAGGGCGGACATAATCTTAACTATGGCTACACCTTC.

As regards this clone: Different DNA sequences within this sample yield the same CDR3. The CDR3 sequence is CASSLTGGYEQYF. Here the CDR3 DNA reads TGCGCCAGCAGCTTGACAGGGGGATACGAGCAGTACTTC. The rearrangement links TRBV5-1 to TRBJ2-7; 8 bases map to TRBD1. Germline CDR1 SGHRS, CDR2 YFSETQ. The CDR3 sequence is 13 residues long. Trimming removed 1 base from V and 4 bases from J; junction bases left unmatched: 1.

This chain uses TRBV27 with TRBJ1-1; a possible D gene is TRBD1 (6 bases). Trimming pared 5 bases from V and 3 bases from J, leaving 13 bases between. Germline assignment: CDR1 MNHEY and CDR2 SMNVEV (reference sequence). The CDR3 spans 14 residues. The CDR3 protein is CASSTDRPYTEAFF. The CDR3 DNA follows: TGTGCCAGCAGTACGGACAGACCGTACACTGAAGCTTTCTTT.

CDR3 sequence reads: CASLAGGYNEQFF. Written as DNA, the CDR3 is TGTGCCAGCCTCGCGGGGGGGTACAATGAGCAGTTCTTC. The gene calls are TRBV2 and TRBJ2-1; the match to TRBD2 covers 9 bases. V was pared by 8 bases and J by 4 bases, with 3 bases of the junction left unmatched. The CDR3 sequence is 13 residues long. Germline loops: CDR1 SNHLY, CDR2 FYNNEI.

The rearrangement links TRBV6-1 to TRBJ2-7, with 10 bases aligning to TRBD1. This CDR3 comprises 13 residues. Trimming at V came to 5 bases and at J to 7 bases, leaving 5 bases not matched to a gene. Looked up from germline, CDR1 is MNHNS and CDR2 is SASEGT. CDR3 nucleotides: TGTGCCAGCAGTCCGGGACAGGGGTGGGAGCAGTACTTC. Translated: CASSPGQGWEQYF.

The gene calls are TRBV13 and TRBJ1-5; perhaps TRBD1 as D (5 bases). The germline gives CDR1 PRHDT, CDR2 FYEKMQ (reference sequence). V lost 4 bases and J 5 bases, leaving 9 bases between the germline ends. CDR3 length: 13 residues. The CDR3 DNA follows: TGTGCCAGCAGCTCGGCGGGGGATCAGCCCCAGCATTTT. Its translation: CASSSAGDQPQHF. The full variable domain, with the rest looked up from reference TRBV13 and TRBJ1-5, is AAGVIQSPRHLIKEKRETATLKCYPIPRHDTVYWYQQGPGQDPQFLISFYEKMQSDKGSIPDRFSAQQFSDYHSELNMSSLELGDSALYFCASSSAGDQPQHFGDGTRLSIL.

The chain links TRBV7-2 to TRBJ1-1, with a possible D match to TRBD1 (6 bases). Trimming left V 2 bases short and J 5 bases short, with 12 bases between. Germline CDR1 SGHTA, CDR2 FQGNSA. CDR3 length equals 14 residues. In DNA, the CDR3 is TGTGCCAGCAGCTTACCAGGGGAGCGGACTGAAGCTTTCTTT. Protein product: CASSLPGERTEAFF.

In DNA form, the CDR3 reads TGTGCCTGGGAGGGGCTGGGAGAGACCCAGTACTTC. Its translation: CAWEGLGETQYF. The genes are TRBV30 and TRBJ2-5; D is perhaps TRBD1 or TRBD2 (5 bases each). Per germline, CDR1 GTSNPN and CDR2 SVGIG (reference sequence). CDR3 size: 12 residues. The V end was cut by 5 bases, the J end by 4 bases, with 11 bases between.

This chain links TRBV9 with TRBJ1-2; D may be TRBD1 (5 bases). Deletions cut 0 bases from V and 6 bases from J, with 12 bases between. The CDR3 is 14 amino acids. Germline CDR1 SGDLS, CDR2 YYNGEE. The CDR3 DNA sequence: TGTGCCAGCAGCGTAGACGGGGGTCCAGATGGCTACACCTTC. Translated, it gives CASSVDGGPDGYTF.

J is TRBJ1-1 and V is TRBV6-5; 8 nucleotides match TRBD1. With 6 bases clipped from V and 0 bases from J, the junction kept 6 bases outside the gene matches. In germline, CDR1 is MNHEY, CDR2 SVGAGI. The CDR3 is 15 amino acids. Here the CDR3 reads CASRTDRALNTEAFF. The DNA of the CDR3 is TGTGCCAGCAGAACGGACAGGGCCTTGAACACTGAAGCTTTCTTT.

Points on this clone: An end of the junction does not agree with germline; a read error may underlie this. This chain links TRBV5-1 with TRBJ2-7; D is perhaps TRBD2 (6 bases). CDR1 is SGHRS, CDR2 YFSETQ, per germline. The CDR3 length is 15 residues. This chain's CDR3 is CASAGISEGSYGQYF. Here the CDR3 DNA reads TGCGCCAGCGCAGGGATTTCGGAGGGCTCCTACGGGCAGTACTTC.

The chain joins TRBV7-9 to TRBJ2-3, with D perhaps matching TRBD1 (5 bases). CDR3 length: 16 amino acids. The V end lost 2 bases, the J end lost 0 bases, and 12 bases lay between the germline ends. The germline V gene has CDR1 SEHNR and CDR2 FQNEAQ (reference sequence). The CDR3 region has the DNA TGTGCCAGCAGCTTAAGGGGCAGTTCTAGCACAGATACGCAGTATTTT. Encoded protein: CASSLRGSSSTDTQYF.

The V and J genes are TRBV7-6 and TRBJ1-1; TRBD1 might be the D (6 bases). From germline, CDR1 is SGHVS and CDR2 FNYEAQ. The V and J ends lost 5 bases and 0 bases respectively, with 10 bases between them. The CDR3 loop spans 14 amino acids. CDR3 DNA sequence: TGTGCCAGCAGCCCCCAGGGGATGAACACTGAAGCTTTCTTT. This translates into CASSPQGMNTEAFF. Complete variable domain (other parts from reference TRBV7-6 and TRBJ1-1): GAGVSQSPRYKVTKRGQDVALRCDPISGHVSLYWYRQALGQGPEFLTYFNYEAQQDKSGLPNDRFSAERPEGSISTLTIQRTEQRDSAMYRCASSPQGMNTEAFFGQGTRLTVV.

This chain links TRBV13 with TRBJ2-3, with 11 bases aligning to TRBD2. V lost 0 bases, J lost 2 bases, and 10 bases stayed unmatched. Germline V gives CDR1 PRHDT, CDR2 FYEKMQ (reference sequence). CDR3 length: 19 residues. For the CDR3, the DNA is TGTGCCAGCAGCTTAGGACTAGCGGGGGACACACATATCACAGATACGCAGTATTTT. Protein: CASSLGLAGDTHITDTQYF.

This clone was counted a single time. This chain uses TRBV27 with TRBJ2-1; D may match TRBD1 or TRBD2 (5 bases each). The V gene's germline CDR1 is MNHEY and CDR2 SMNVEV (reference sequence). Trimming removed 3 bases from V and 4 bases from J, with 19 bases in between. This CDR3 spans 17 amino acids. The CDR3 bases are TGTGCCAGCAGTTTGCCCGCCGGGGACGGTCATTACAATGAGCAGTTCTTC. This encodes CASSLPAGDGHYNEQFF.

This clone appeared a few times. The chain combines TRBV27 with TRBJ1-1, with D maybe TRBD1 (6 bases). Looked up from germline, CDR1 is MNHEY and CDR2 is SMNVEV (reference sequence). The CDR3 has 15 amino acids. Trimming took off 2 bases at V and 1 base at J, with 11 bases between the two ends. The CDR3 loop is CASSLVQGRNTEAFF. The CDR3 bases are TGTGCCAGCAGTTTAGTTCAGGGGAGGAACACTGAAGCTTTCTTT.

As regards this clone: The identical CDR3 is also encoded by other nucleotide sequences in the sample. The CDR3 region is CAWSAGNYEQYF. CDR3 nucleotide sequence: TGTGCCTGGAGTGCCGGGAACTACGAGCAGTACTTC. The chain joins TRBV30 to TRBJ2-7; TRBD2 might be the D (5 bases). CDR1 is GTSNPN and CDR2 is SVGIG in the germline V gene (reference sequence). The CDR3 runs to 12 residues. V was cut by 1 base and J by 3 bases, with 7 bases left in between.

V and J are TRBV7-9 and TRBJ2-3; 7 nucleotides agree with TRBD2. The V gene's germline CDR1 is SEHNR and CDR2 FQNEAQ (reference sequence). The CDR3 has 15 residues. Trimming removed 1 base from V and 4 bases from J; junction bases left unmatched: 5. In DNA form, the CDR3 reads TGTGCCAGCAGCTTAGTGGTGGGGGGGGCAGATACGCAGTATTTT. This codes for CASSLVVGGADTQYF. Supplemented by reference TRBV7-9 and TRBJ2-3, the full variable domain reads DTGVSQNPRHKITKRGQNVTFRCDPISEHNRLYWYRQTLGQGPEFLTYFQNEAQLEKSRLLSDRFSAERPKGSFSTLEIQRTEQGDSAMYLCASSLVVGGADTQYFGPGTRLTVL.

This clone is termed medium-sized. The chain's CDR3 is CASSDPLGGGLGYNEQFF. CDR3 DNA sequence: TGTGCCAGCAGCGACCCTCTAGGCGGGGGGCTGGGGTACAATGAGCAGTTCTTC. This chain links TRBV9 with TRBJ2-1; 8 positions agree with TRBD2. The CDR3 has 18 residues. Germline-derived CDR1 and CDR2 are SGDLS and YYNGEE. Losses at the gene ends were 3 bases for V and 4 bases for J; bases not matched to a gene: 15.

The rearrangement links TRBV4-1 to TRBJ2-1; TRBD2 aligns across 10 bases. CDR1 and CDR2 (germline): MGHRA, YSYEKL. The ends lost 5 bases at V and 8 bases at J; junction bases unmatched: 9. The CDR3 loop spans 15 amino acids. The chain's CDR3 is CASSESGGAEHEQFF. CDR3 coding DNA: TGCGCCAGCAGCGAGAGCGGGGGGGCTGAACATGAGCAGTTCTTC.

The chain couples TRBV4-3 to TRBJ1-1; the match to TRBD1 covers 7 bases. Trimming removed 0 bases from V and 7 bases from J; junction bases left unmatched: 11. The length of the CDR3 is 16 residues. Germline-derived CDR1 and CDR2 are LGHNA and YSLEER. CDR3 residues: CASSQEWDSRNLEAFF. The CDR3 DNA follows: TGCGCCAGCAGCCAAGAGTGGGACAGCAGAAACCTTGAAGCTTTCTTT.

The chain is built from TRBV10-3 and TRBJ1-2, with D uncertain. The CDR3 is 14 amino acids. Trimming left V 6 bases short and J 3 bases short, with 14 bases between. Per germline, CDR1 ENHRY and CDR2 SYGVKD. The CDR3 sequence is CAISVGRLDYGYTF. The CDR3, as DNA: TGTGCCATCAGCGTGGGGAGGCTTGACTATGGCTACACCTTC.

CDR3 DNA: TGTGCCAGCAGCTTTTACCGGGCGGGGACCTACGAGCAGTACTTC. This codes for CASSFYRAGTYEQYF. The J gene is TRBJ2-7, the V gene TRBV7-9; tentative D call: TRBD2 (6 bases). V was shortened by 3 bases and J by 2 bases, with 14 bases between the two germline ends. Germline assignment: CDR1 SEHNR and CDR2 FQNEAQ (reference sequence). The CDR3 totals 15 residues.